This T cell receptor beta chain was retrieved from a study of a mutant IDH1 vaccine in newly diagnosed glioma. Only in-frame clones appear in the TCRdb table, and some are missing; sequencing was by immunoSEQ multiplex PCR. Of roughly 38,000 clones listed, less than 85% are singletons. Time point meaning: week 47, end of study. Each dose of the vaccine consisted of 300 ug of mutant IDH1 20-mer peptide, with topical imiquimod. Germline values: CDR1 LGHNA, CDR2 YNFKEQ. The CDR3 contains 18 residues. V was clipped by 1 base and J by 3 bases, with 21 bases between them. A word on this clone: The target antigen is unknown.

This sequence originates from a young man with glioma. Some clones in this sample may be carry-over from other donors' samples. The gene calls are TRBV4-2 and TRBJ2-5; D unresolved. The sample was PBMCs, taken from a glioma patient whose treatment included an IDH1 peptide vaccine. The CDR3 protein is CASSQAQQGTGKEETQYF. CDR3 coding DNA: TGTGCCAGCAGCCAAGCCCAGCAAGGAACGGGCAAGGAAGAGACCCAGTACTTC.